This TCR beta chain is from a study of cytomegalovirus exposure and HLA in healthy donors (dated by TCRdb to about 2017). About the full investigation: In an earlier analysis of 587 of the donors, under 300 Gb of sequence data and just under 120 million unique TCR beta sequences from roughly 200 million T cells were reported. An early release covering just under 650 HLA-typed donors comprised about 300 gigabases of sequencing data and roughly 86 million unique TCR sequences. About five DR-DQ haplotypes were treated as single units for association and clustering because of strong linkage in the cohort. Of the roughly 400 genotyped donors, about 80% fell in the genetic ancestry cluster associated with self-reported Caucasian donors. Genome-wide SNP genotypes for about three fifths of the roughly 670 donors were used in a later genetic analysis, which treated that subset as a discovery cohort. A separate validation cohort of 100 to 150 different subjects was used in addition to the approximately 610-subject first cohort. In a later analysis, previously published TCR beta repertoires from about 640 donors were re-analyzed and high-resolution HLA genotyping was added so that TCR occurrence patterns could be studied. The T cell repertoires of 666 subjects were profiled by immunosequencing and related to cytomegalovirus serostatus. Every repertoire in the discovery cohort had been generated on one and the same sequencing platform. Class I and class II HLA loci were covered by the typing at four-digit resolution. To decide whether each TCR beta V gene segment behaved as functional or pseudogenic, an earlier analysis of some 600 of the donors relied on high-throughput TCR beta sequencing. Donor age, sex, ethnicity and CMV serostatus were collected together with the repertoire data. Typing coverage differed by locus: A, B, C, DRB1 and DQB1 were typed in about 620-640 donors, DQA1 in around 500, DPA1 in 600 to 610, and DPB1 in 472. High-throughput TCR immunosequencing, statistical association of individual TCRs with disease status, and machine learning were combined to predict cytomegalovirus infection status. Rather than drawing on any new phenotypic data, the later analysis identified candidate immune exposures from TCR beta sequences and the way those sequences occurred across donors. Across approximately 420 genotyped donors of the cohort, an average of approximately 240,000 unique TCR beta nucleotide sequences per donor were sequenced, and roughly 20% of those sequences were non-productive. The study aimed to test whether cataloging public T cell receptors could reveal signatures of past pathogen exposure. General findings and caveats noted by the study authors: For the cohort, immune exposure information was limited to CMV serostatus. A further reported finding was that TCR beta sequences accurately predicted the HLA-A and HLA-B alleles for most subjects in the first cohort. A few of the identified cytomegalovirus-associated TCR beta chains were confirmed in vitro to be specific for cytomegalovirus antigens. A later analysis found that HLA-associated TCR beta chains were more clonally expanded and had lower generation probabilities than equally common non-associated chains. The classifier was reported to diagnose cytomegalovirus status with high specificity and sensitivity in both the original cohort and the validation cohort. The authors suggested that the approach could potentially be generalized to other disease states and immunological phenotypes. Broadly in line with IMGT annotations, most TCR beta V segments showed up in productive rearrangements about 90% or about 30% of the time in an earlier analysis of approximately 640 of the donors. Because HLA typing was unavailable for some donors at each locus, only the typed subset was used in association tests. A group of highly shared sequence variants was considered likely to be a technical artifact of the sequencing pipeline. Presence/absence analyses assumed roughly uniform sequencing depth across donors, an assumption that may not hold. Linkage disequilibrium might explain the correlated functional status among segregating V segments, but an unknown experimental factor could not be ruled out. The 87-base-pair reads could not distinguish some IMGT-functional V segments, including TRBV6-2 and TRBV6-3, so those segments were excluded. Because counts were too low, 15 to 20 rarely observed V segments, including chromosome 9 orphons, were excluded from the earlier analysis of roughly 580 of the donors. When HLA alleles, especially DR and DQ, strongly co-occurred, TCR associations were difficult to assign to individual alleles. According to a later analysis, most CMV-associated TCR beta chains appeared to be HLA-restricted, and the HLA associations seemed to be driven largely by CMV exposure. A later analysis found that TCR association rates varied across HLA loci, with DRB1 alleles showing the most associated TCRs and HLA-C alleles the fewest. While some public TCRs were present in many individuals, most TCR sequences turned up only very rarely across donors. A later analysis associated 16,951 TCR beta sequences with specific HLA alleles at a false discovery rate of 0.05. In a later genetic analysis, fewer N-insertions in productive TCRs were reported among donors in an Asian-associated ancestry cluster than the approximately 670-donor mean. In a later genetic analysis, a missense DCLRE1C variant was associated with V-gene and J-gene trimming of TCR beta chains, and the association was replicated in an independent cohort. The study gave a list of about 170 TCR beta chains associated with cytomegalovirus. According to a later analysis, parvovirus B19, influenza, CMV and Epstein-Barr virus appeared linked to several top co-occurrence clusters. This cohort had only TCR beta chains sequenced, and the lack of alpha or paired-chain data limited which features could be detected.

According to the germline V gene, CDR1 reads SGHTS and CDR2 reads YDEGEE. V and J lose 0 bases and 8 bases, and a span of 8 bases separates them. The CDR3 starts with the cysteine, ends with the phenylalanine, and has 12 residues. Just CDR3 DNA is preserved here, 36 bases in frame from base 1. Concerning this clone itself: It lacks a known antigen. No base qualities exist here, and no much larger clone lies one base off it.

The cohort comprised some 680 healthy bone marrow donors. Cohort members were all nominally healthy when sampled, although unrecorded immune exposures were likely present. The donor was CMV seronegative and belonged to the group of 352 seronegative cohort members. A peripheral blood sample was collected from each donor, and TCR beta sequencing was performed on peripheral blood mononuclear cells. The Qiagen DNeasy Blood Extraction Kit was used to extract genomic DNA from the blood cell samples. Library preparation employed the immunoSEQ multiplex PCR assay. The multiplex PCR relied on a mix of 60 forward primers for TCR Vbeta segments and 13 reverse primers for TCR Jbeta segments. The CDR3 region of rearranged TCR beta genes was amplified from genomic DNA with a multiplex PCR assay. The amplified TCR beta libraries were sequenced on the Illumina HiSeq System as 87-base-pair reads. As for how the authors treated the data: A later analysis tallied around 87 million unique TCR beta chains across the 666 repertoires, and approximately 11 million of those chains were shared by two or more donors. Raw reads were error-corrected and collapsed into unique sequences by a nearest-neighbor algorithm in which closely related sequences were merged to remove PCR and sequencing errors. To assign V, D and J gene segments, CDR3 sequences were aligned to IMGT reference sequences. Each retained sequence needed at least a six-nucleotide match to both a V gene segment and a J gene segment. A rearrangement counted as productive if the CDR3 had no stop codons and remained in frame with V and J, and every other rearrangement counted as non-productive. CDR3 was defined by IMGT convention, running from the second conserved V-encoded cysteine to the conserved J-encoded phenylalanine. The earlier analysis of some 580 of the donors excluded any sequence lacking an unambiguous match to a single V gene segment. In an earlier analysis of several hundred of the donors, V segments were called functional above 56.7% productive rearrangements and were called segregating when the between-donor standard deviation exceeded 5%. A statistical classification framework was built for diagnosing cytomegalovirus status from the catalog of TCR beta chain sequences. In a later analysis, TCR nucleotide sequences were compared against IMGT/GENE-DB human TR gene sequences so that V and J genes could be assigned. Using the TCRdist pipeline, a later analysis assigned CDR3 sequences along with most-parsimonious VDJ recombination scenarios. A later analysis defined each TCR beta chain by its CDR3 amino acid sequence plus V-gene family, and excluded reads lacking a unique V-gene family. In a later analysis, some 600 highly shared, low-generation-probability nucleotide sequences were removed to address suspected cross-contamination and a sequencing artifact. A later analysis calculated a clonal expansion index for each public chain from normalized within-repertoire ranks of inferred template counts. In a later analysis, generation probabilities were computed with a VDJ recombination model fitted to out-of-frame rearrangements, and the resulting probabilities were checked against IGoR. A later analysis scored TCR-TCR, TCR-HLA and TCR-CMV co-occurrence with hypergeometric tests, applying a repertoire-size bias correction to TCR pairs. A later analysis estimated false discovery rates by permuting HLA or CMV assignments 20 times. In a later analysis, co-occurring TCRs were grouped using DBSCAN, and TCRdist sequence similarity was added for clustering within HLA-allele-positive subsets. Co-occurrence clustering excluded repertoires with fewer than 30,000 or more than 120,000 public chains, plus five with anomalous nucleotide sharing. TCRdb limited this immuneACCESS table to in-frame rearrangements with V and J called. A share of clones is missing; checked studies link under half to unresolved V genes, and the rest is unexplained. From that table come the V and J calls and clone size; the DNA was used to work out D and trimming. Within this sample are about 130,000 clones, with roughly 79% of them counted one time only. In total, the top ten clones hold about 0.74% of the sample.

The chain links TRBV5-8 with TRBJ1-1; the D gene is unclear. Source material: PBMCs. This TCR came from a young man in good health and CMV-seronegative. The CDR3 region reads CASSLVPQEAFF. The sequenced DNA: TGTGCCAGCAGCTTGGTCCCGCAGGAAGCTTTCTTT.